These 19 T cell receptor beta chains share one sample of origin, sequenced in a study of cytomegalovirus exposure and HLA in healthy donors. 60 Vbeta and 13 Jbeta primers were used in PCR. Only in-frame clones appear in the TCRdb table, and some are missing; sequencing was by immunoSEQ multiplex PCR. The sample lists 190,000 or so clones, roughly 87% seen once, with 1.6% in the top ten. Sample: PBMCs. These receptors all come from a man between 45 and 60 years old in good health and CMV-seronegative.

The chain has TRBV7-2 and TRBJ1-4; 8 positions match TRBD1. The CDR3 contains 19 residues. Germline V lookup: CDR1 SGHTA, CDR2 FQGNSA. Germline trimming cut 1 base from V and 1 base from J; bases unmatched to any gene: 11. CDR3 in DNA: TGTGCCAGCAGCTTAGGTCTAGGGGGACAGGTCCTAACTAATGAAAAACTGTTTTTT. Translated, it gives CASSLGLGGQVLTNEKLFF.

This clone was recorded once. The junction departs from germline at one end; a sequencing error may be responsible. This chain uses TRBV7-7 with TRBJ2-1; D not resolved. The CDR3 covers 13 residues. Germline V CDR1 and CDR2: SSHAT, FNYEAQ (reference sequence). The CDR3 DNA is TGTGCTAGCAGCTTTTCTGAGGCTCTTGAGCAGTTCTTC. Translating gives CASSFSEALEQFF.

The rearrangement links TRBV28 to TRBJ1-1; 7 positions agree with TRBD1. With 10 bases clipped from V and 1 base from J, the junction kept 3 bases outside the gene matches. The CDR3 extends over 12 amino acids. CDR1 MDHEN and CDR2 SYDVKM come from the germline V gene. Here the CDR3 reads CAIHRGNTEAFF. The CDR3 DNA reads TGTGCCATCCACAGGGGGAACACTGAAGCTTTCTTT.

V is TRBV2 and J is TRBJ1-6; tentatively, D is TRBD1 (5 bases). V lost 7 bases to trimming and J lost 7 bases, with 5 bases between them. CDR1 and CDR2 from the germline V gene are SNHLY and FYNNEI. The CDR3 spans 11 residues. The CDR3 DNA reads as TGTGCCAGCAAGGGGAATTCACCCCTCCACTTT. Protein: CASKGNSPLHF. The full variable domain, completed using reference TRBV2 and TRBJ1-6, is EPEVTQTPSHQVTQMGQEVILRCVPISNHLYFYWYRQILGQKVEFLVSFYNNEISEKSEIFDDQFSVERPDGSNFTLKIRSTKLEDSAMYFCASKGNSPLHFGNGTRLTVT.

This chain joins TRBV2 and TRBJ1-5; 9 bases fit TRBD1. With 4 bases clipped from V and 6 bases from J, the junction kept 10 bases outside the gene matches. CDR1 SNHLY and CDR2 FYNNEI come from the germline V gene. This CDR3 region has 16 residues. The CDR3 nucleotides are TGTGCCAGCAGTGTCGACCAACAGGGGGCAGGTCAGCCCCAGCATTTT. This encodes CASSVDQQGAGQPQHF.

This clone has only one observation. The chain links TRBV10-1 to TRBJ2-7, with TRBD2 matching 10 bases. In germline, CDR1 is WNHNN, CDR2 SYGVQD (reference sequence). This CDR3 spans 16 amino acids. V lost 3 bases to trimming and J lost 4 bases; unmatched junction nucleotides: 9. In DNA form, the CDR3 reads TGCGCCAGCAGTGATTTGCTAGCGGGAGTACGGTACGAGCAGTACTTC. This codes for CASSDLLAGVRYEQYF.

This clone occurred a few times. V is TRBV2 and J is TRBJ1-4; 8 bases map to TRBD1. Losses at the gene ends were 5 bases for V and 7 bases for J; bases not matched to a gene: 6. Germline CDR1 reads SNHLY; CDR2 reads FYNNEI. This CDR3 comprises 14 residues. For the CDR3, the DNA is TGTGCCAGCAGTACCACAGGGGGGGCTGAAAAACTGTTTTTT. Its protein is CASSTTGGAEKLFF.

The chain carries TRBV7-2 and TRBJ2-2, with 9 positions matching TRBD2. CDR3 length: 16 amino acids. The V segment lost 11 bases and the J segment 5 bases; nucleotides outside the gene matches: 15. Germline V CDR1 and CDR2: SGHTA, FQGNSA. The CDR3 DNA is TGTGCCTGCACAGAGTGGGGACTAGCCCGTACCGGGGAGCTGTTTTTT. Protein product: CACTEWGLARTGELFF.

The rearrangement links TRBV28 to TRBJ1-2; weak D call: TRBD1 (6 bases). Trimming took 5 bases from V and 7 from J, leaving 20 bases between them. The CDR3 runs to 15 residues. Germline V gene data show CDR1 as MDHEN and CDR2 as SYDVKM. Here the CDR3 DNA reads TGTGCCAGCAGTGTACCCGTACAGGGAGCCCCTGGCTACACCTTC. It codes for CASSVPVQGAPGYTF.

The chain has TRBV7-3 and TRBJ2-3, with 8 bases aligning to TRBD2. The CDR3 totals 13 residues. Germline V CDR1 and CDR2: SGHTA, FQGTGA. With 4 bases clipped from V and 4 bases from J, the junction kept 1 base outside the gene matches. The CDR3 here is CASSSGGADTQYF. The CDR3 coding sequence is TGTGCCAGCAGCTCGGGGGGGGCAGATACGCAGTATTTT.

DNA for the CDR3: TGTGCCAGCAGTTTCCGGGACAGGGAGTACTTC. Amino acid sequence: CASSFRDREYF. This chain connects TRBV6-5 to TRBJ2-7, with TRBD1 matching over 9 bases. The CDR3 is 11 amino acids. With 4 bases clipped from V and 11 bases from J, the junction kept 3 bases outside the gene matches. Germline V gives CDR1 MNHEY, CDR2 SVGAGI.

The chain employs TRBV4-2 and TRBJ2-3, with D possibly being TRBD1 (6 bases). From germline, CDR1 is LGHNA and CDR2 YNFKEQ. V was trimmed by 0 bases and J by 9 bases, leaving 19 bases between them. The CDR3 is 16 amino acids. CDR3 DNA sequence: TGTGCCAGCAGCCAAGATCCACAGGGCGCCCGCATGACGCAGTATTTT. It codes for CASSQDPQGARMTQYF.

This sequence joins TRBV6-1 and TRBJ2-1; weak D call: TRBD2 (6 bases). CDR3 size: 18 residues. The germline V gene has CDR1 MNHNS and CDR2 SASEGT. Trimming took 2 bases from V and 0 from J, leaving 17 bases between them. Here the CDR3 DNA reads TGTGCCAGCAGTGAACACCCCGGGGGTACGTCCTCCTACAATGAGCAGTTCTTC. Protein sequence: CASSEHPGGTSSYNEQFF.

This rearrangement joins TRBV4-2 to TRBJ2-7; 10 positions agree with TRBD1. The CDR3 runs to 15 residues. From germline, CDR1 is LGHNA and CDR2 YNFKEQ. Trimming cost V 4 bases and J 3 bases; bases outside gene matches: 6. The CDR3 bases are TGTGCCAGCAGCCCGCCGGGACAGGGGATCTACGAGCAGTACTTC. It yields the protein CASSPPGQGIYEQYF.

Note on this clone: The junction and the germline gene differ at one end; a read error may be behind it. Within the sample, other DNA sequences also encode this same CDR3. The chain couples TRBV4-2 to TRBJ2-3, with TRBD2 identical over 7 bases. The CDR3 spans 17 residues. The germline V gene has CDR1 LGHNA and CDR2 YNFKEQ. As DNA, the CDR3 is TGTGCCAGCAGCCAGGGGGGGAGAAGGGACTTCACAGATACGCAGTACTTT. Translated: CASSQGGRRDFTDTQYF.

The chain is built from TRBV10-3 and TRBJ2-7; TRBD2 matches 7 bases. The CDR3 runs to 15 residues. Germline loops: CDR1 ENHRY, CDR2 SYGVKD. The ends lost 3 bases at V and 6 bases at J; junction bases unmatched: 11. The CDR3 nucleotides are TGTGCCATCAGTGACCTCGACCGGGGGAGGGGCGAGCAGTACTTC. Protein: CAISDLDRGRGEQYF.

This rearrangement joins TRBV5-1 to TRBJ2-1, with D tentatively TRBD1 (5 bases). Germline CDR1 and CDR2: SGHRS and YFSETQ. V lost 7 bases and J 6 bases, leaving 17 bases between the germline ends. This CDR3 is 14 amino acids long. DNA of the CDR3: TGCGCCAGCGGGGCAGGGCCCTCTTCCAATGAGCAGTTCTTC. Amino acid sequence: CASGAGPSSNEQFF.

The table lists this clone with a count of one. The V call is TRBV9, the J call TRBJ2-5, with 9 bases identical to TRBD2. The CDR3 has 15 residues. CDR1 is SGDLS, CDR2 YYNGEE, per germline. V trimming: 2 bases; J trimming: 2 bases; junction bases outside the gene matches: 4. The chain's CDR3 is CASSVSGGSQETQYF. DNA of the CDR3: TGTGCCAGCAGCGTCAGCGGGGGGTCACAAGAGACCCAGTACTTC.

The genes are TRBV7-2 and TRBJ2-3, with 9 bases aligning to TRBD2. V lost 4 bases, J lost 4 bases, and 9 bases stayed unmatched. Germline-derived CDR1 and CDR2 are SGHTA and FQGNSA. This CDR3 has 16 residues. The CDR3 spells CASSSRGSGGSDTQYF. CDR3 nucleotide sequence: TGTGCCAGCAGCTCCCGGGGTAGCGGGGGATCAGATACGCAGTATTTT.